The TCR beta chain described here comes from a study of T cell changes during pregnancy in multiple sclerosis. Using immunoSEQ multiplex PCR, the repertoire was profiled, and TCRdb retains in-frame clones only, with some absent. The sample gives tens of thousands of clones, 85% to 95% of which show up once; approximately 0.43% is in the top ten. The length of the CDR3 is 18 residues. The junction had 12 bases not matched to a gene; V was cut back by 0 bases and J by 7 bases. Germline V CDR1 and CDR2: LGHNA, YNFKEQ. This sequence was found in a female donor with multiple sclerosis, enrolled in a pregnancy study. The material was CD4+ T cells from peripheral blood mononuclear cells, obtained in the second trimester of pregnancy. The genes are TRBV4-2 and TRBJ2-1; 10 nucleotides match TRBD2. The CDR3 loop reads CASSQDIPSGSPLNEQFF. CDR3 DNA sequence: TGTGCCAGCAGCCAAGATATACCTAGCGGGAGCCCGTTGAATGAGCAGTTCTTC.